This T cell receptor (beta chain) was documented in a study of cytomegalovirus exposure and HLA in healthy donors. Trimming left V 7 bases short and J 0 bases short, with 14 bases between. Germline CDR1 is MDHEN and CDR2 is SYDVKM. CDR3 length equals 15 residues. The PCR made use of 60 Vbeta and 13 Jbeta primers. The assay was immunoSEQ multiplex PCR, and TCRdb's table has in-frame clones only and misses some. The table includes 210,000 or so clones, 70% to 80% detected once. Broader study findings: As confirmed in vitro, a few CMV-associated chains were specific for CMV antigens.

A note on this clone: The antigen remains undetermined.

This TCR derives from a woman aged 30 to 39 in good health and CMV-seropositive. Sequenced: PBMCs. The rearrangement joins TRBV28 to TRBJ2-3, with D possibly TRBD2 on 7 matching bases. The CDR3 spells CASIGGGGSTDTQYF. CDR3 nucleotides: TGTGCCAGCATTGGGGGAGGGGGGAGCACAGATACGCAGTATTTT.